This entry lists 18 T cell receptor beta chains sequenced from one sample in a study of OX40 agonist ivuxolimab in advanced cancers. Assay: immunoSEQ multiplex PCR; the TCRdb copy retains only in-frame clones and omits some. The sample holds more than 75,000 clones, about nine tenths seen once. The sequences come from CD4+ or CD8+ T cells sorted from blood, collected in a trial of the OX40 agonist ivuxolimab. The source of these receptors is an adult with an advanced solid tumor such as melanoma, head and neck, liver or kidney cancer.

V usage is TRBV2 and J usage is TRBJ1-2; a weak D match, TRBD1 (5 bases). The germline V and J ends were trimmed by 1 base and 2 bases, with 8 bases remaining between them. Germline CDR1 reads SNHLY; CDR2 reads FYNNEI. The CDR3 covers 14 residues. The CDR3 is CASSEGQRNYGYTF. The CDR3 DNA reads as TGTGCCAGCAGTGAAGGACAGAGGAACTATGGCTACACCTTC.

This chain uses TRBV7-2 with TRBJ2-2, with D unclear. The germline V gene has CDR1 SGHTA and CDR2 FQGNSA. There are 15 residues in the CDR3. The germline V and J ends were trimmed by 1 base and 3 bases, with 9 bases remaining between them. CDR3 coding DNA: TGTGCCAGCAGCTTAGTATGGACGGACACCGGGGAGCTGTTTTTT. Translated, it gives CASSLVWTDTGELFF.

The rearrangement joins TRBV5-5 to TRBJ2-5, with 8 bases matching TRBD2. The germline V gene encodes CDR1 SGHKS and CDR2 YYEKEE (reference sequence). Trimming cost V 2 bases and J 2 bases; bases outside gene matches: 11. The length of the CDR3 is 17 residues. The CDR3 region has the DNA TGTGCCAGCAGCTTCATCTCGGGAGGGAAGGGGCAAGAGACCCAGTACTTC. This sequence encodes CASSFISGGKGQETQYF.

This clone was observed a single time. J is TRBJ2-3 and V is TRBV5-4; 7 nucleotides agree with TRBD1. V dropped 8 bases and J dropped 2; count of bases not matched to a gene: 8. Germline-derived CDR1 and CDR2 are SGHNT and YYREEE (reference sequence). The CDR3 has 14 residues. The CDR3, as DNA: TGTGCCAGTTCAAGACAGGGCGCCACAGATACGCAGTATTTT. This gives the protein CASSRQGATDTQYF.

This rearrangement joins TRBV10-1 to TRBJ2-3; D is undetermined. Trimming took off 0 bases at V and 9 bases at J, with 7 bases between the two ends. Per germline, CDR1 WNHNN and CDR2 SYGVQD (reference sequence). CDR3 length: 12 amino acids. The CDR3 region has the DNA TGCGCCAGCAGTGAGTCGAGTTTCACGCAGTATTTT. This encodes CASSESSFTQYF.

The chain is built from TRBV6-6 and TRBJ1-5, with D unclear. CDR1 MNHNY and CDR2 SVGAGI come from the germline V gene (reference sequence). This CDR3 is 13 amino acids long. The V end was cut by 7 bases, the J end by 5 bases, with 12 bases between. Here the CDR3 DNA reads TGTGCCAGCACCTCAGATAGAGATCAGCCCCAGCATTTT. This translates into CASTSDRDQPQHF.

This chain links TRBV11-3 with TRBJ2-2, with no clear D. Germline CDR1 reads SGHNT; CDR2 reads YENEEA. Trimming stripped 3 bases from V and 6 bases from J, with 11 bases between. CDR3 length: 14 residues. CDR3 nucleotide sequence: TGTGCCAGCAGCTTGACCCTCCGTTCCGGGGAGCTGTTTTTT. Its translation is CASSLTLRSGELFF.

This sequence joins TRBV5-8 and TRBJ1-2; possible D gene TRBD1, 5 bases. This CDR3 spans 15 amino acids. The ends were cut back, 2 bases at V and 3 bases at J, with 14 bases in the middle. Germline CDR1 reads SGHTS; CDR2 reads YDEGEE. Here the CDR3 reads CASSLGTPGDYGYTF. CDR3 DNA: TGTGCCAGCAGCTTAGGGACCCCCGGGGACTATGGCTACACCTTC.

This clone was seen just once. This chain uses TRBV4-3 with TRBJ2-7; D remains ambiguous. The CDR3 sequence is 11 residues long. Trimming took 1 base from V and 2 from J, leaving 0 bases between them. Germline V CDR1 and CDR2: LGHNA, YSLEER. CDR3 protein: CASSQAYEQYF. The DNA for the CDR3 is TGCGCCAGCAGCCAAGCCTACGAGCAGTACTTC.

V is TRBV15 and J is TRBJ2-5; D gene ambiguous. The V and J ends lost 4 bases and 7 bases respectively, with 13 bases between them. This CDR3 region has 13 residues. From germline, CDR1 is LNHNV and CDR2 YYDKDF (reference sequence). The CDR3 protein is CATSNLAGGTQYF. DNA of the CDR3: TGTGCCACCAGCAATTTAGCTGGCGGGACCCAGTACTTC.

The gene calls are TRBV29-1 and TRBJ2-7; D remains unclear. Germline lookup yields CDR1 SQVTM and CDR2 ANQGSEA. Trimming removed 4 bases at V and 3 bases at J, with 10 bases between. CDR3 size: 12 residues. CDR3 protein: CSVGSDNYEQYF. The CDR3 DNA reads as TGCAGCGTTGGGAGCGATAACTACGAGCAGTACTTC.

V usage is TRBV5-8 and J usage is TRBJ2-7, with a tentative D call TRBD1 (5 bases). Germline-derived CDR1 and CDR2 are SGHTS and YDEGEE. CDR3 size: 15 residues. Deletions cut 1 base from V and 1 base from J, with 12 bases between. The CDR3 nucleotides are TGTGCCAGCAGCTTGATACAGGAAGTTTCCTACGAGCAGTACTTC. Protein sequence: CASSLIQEVSYEQYF.

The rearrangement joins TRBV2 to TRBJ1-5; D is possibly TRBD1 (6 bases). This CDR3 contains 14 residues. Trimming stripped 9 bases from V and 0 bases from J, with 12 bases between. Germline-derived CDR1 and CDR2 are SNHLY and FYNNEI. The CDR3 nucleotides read TGTGCCAGTACGGACAGAGATAGCAATCAGCCCCAGCATTTT. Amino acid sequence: CASTDRDSNQPQHF.

The CDR3 region has the DNA TGTGCCAGCAGATTCACTAGCGAAACCTACAATGAGCAGTTCTTC. It encodes CASRFTSETYNEQFF. The chain uses TRBV6-5 and TRBJ2-1; 7 nucleotides line up with TRBD2. J lost 2 bases, V lost 6 bases, and 7 bases had no gene match. Per the germline V gene, CDR1 is MNHEY and CDR2 is SVGAGI. The length of the CDR3 is 15 residues.

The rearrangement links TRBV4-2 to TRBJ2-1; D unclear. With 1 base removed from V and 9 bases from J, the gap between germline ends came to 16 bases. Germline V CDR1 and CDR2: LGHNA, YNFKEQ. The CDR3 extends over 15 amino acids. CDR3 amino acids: CASSQAPKFASEQFF. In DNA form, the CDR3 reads TGTGCCAGCAGCCAAGCCCCCAAATTTGCCTCTGAGCAGTTCTTC.

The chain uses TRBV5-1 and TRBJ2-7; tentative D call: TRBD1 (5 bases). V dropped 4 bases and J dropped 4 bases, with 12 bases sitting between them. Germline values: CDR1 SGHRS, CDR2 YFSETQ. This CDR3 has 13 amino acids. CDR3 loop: CASSRGTEYEQYF. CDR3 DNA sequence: TGCGCCAGCAGCAGGGGCACAGAGTACGAGCAGTACTTC.

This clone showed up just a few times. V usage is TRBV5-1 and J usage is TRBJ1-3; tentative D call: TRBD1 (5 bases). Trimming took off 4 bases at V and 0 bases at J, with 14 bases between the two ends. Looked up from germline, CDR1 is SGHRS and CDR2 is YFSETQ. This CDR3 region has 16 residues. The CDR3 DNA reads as TGCGCCAGCAGCCCAGGACACAGGAGCTCTGGAAACACCATATATTTT. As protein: CASSPGHRSSGNTIYF.

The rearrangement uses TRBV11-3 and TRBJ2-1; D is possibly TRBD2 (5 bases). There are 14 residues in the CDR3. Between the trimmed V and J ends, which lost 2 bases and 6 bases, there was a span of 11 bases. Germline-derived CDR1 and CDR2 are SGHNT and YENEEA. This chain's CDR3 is CASSLTPGGNEQFF. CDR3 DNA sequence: TGTGCCAGCAGCTTAACTCCAGGAGGCAATGAGCAGTTCTTC.